The 30 T cell receptor beta chains given below trace back to one sample, sequenced in a study of vaccination effects on CD4 cells after COVID-19. Sequencing was preceded by expansion of antigen-specific CD4+ T cells with viral peptide pools in the ViraFEST assay. After roughly ten days in culture, the CD4+ T cells were isolated. All study participants received two doses of BNT162b2 or mRNA-1273 vaccine. TCRdb's copy holds only in-frame clones and misses some; the assay was immunoSEQ multiplex PCR. The repertoire has approximately 23,000 clones, about 73% of them found once; the top ten carry 7% to 9.5%. Their specific antigens are unknown. The specimen comprised CD4+ T cells from PBMCs cultured with SARS-CoV-2 spike peptides, sampled after COVID-19 vaccination. The receptors were gathered from a human donor who received a COVID-19 vaccine.

This chain uses TRBV9 with TRBJ2-1; the D gene is possibly TRBD2 (6 bases). Germline-derived CDR1 and CDR2 are SGDLS and YYNGEE. The CDR3 has 14 amino acids. Trimming left V 7 bases short and J 1 base short, with 12 bases between. The CDR3 is CASDRGLSYNEQFF. The CDR3 DNA is TGTGCCAGCGATAGGGGACTGTCCTACAATGAGCAGTTCTTC.

This chain links TRBV2 with TRBJ1-1; TRBD1 matches at 10 bases. The CDR3 runs to 13 residues. V was clipped by 8 bases and J by 2 bases; unmatched bases: 2. From germline, CDR1 is SNHLY and CDR2 FYNNEI. The CDR3 protein is CASGDRGNTEAFF. Here the CDR3 DNA reads TGTGCCAGCGGGGACAGGGGAAACACTGAAGCTTTCTTT.

The rearrangement uses TRBV18 and TRBJ2-7, with unresolved D. The CDR3 length is 15 residues. Germline V lookup: CDR1 KGHSH, CDR2 LQKENI. Trimming removed 6 bases at V and 0 bases at J, with 15 bases between. DNA of the CDR3: TGTGCCAGCTCCTTTGGGTTGCGTAGCTCCTACGAGCAGTACTTC. Amino acid sequence: CASSFGLRSSYEQYF.

This chain connects TRBV4-1 to TRBJ1-1; D is undetermined. Trimming cost V 1 base and J 0 bases, with 12 bases left between them. CDR1 and CDR2 from the germline V gene are MGHRA and YSYEKL. This CDR3 comprises 16 residues. CDR3 sequence reads: CASSQGQMVVNTEAFF. The CDR3 DNA follows: TGCGCCAGCAGCCAAGGCCAAATGGTGGTGAACACTGAAGCTTTCTTT.

The chain couples TRBV9 to TRBJ1-2; D gene unclear. The CDR3 has 14 amino acids. Germline values: CDR1 SGDLS, CDR2 YYNGEE. V dropped 0 bases and J dropped 1 base, with 7 bases sitting between them. CDR3 DNA sequence: TGTGCCAGCAGCGTAGCGACCGGTAACTATGGCTACACCTTC. It translates to CASSVATGNYGYTF. Full variable domain (outside the CDR3, taken from reference TRBV9 and TRBJ1-2): DSGVTQTPKHLITATGQRVTLRCSPRSGDLSVYWYQQSLDQGLQFLIQYYNGEERAKGNILERFSAQQFPDLHSELNLSSLELGDSALYFCASSVATGNYGYTFGSGTRLTVV.

This sequence joins TRBV5-6 and TRBJ1-3, with D uncertain. Germline V lookup: CDR1 SGHDT, CDR2 YYEEEE. This CDR3 has 15 amino acids. Trimming left V 0 bases short and J 0 bases short, with 7 bases between. CDR3 DNA: TGTGCCAGCAGCTTGGGTCAATACTCTGGAAACACCATATATTTT. Protein sequence: CASSLGQYSGNTIYF.

The V gene is TRBV6-5, the J gene TRBJ1-1; D might be TRBD1 (6 bases). This CDR3 is 15 amino acids long. The V gene's germline CDR1 is MNHEY and CDR2 SVGAGI. Trimming removed 6 bases from V and 0 bases from J, with 14 bases in between. Written as DNA, the CDR3 is TGTGCCAGCAGCCAGGGGAACACCATGAACACTGAAGCTTTCTTT. Amino acid sequence: CASSQGNTMNTEAFF.

The V call is TRBV6-5, the J call TRBJ2-7; weak D call: TRBD1 (5 bases). The CDR3 contains 16 residues. The V end was cut by 2 bases, the J end by 5 bases, with 19 bases between. Germline-derived CDR1 and CDR2 are MNHEY and SVGAGI. Here the CDR3 reads CASSYDPGFSKNEQYF. DNA for the CDR3: TGTGCCAGCAGTTACGACCCAGGGTTTTCTAAAAACGAGCAGTACTTC.

The chain is built from TRBV24-1 and TRBJ2-5; D gene uncertain. V was clipped by 5 bases and J by 1 base, with 7 bases between them. The germline V gene has CDR1 KGHDR and CDR2 SFDVKD. The CDR3 spans 13 residues. The CDR3 sequence: CATSVGSQETQYF. The CDR3 nucleotides are TGTGCCACCAGTGTGGGGTCCCAAGAGACCCAGTACTTC.

The V call is TRBV6-1, the J call TRBJ1-1; D is perhaps TRBD1 (6 bases). V was pared by 1 base and J by 4 bases, with 10 bases between. Germline V gene data show CDR1 as MNHNS and CDR2 as SASEGT. The CDR3 runs to 14 residues. The CDR3, as DNA: TGTGCCAGCAGTGAAGAAACAGGGTCCACTGAAGCTTTCTTT. It specifies CASSEETGSTEAFF.

The gene calls are TRBV5-1 and TRBJ2-1, with 12 bases matching TRBD2. Unmatched junction bases numbered 2, after V lost 2 bases and J lost 5 bases. Germline V gene data show CDR1 as SGHRS and CDR2 as YFSETQ. This CDR3 is built from 15 residues. The CDR3 protein is CASSLLAGGDNEQFF. Here the CDR3 DNA reads TGCGCCAGCAGCTTACTAGCGGGGGGCGACAATGAGCAGTTCTTC.

The chain joins TRBV29-1 to TRBJ1-1; D is unclear. Germline-derived CDR1 and CDR2 are SQVTM and ANQGSEA. The CDR3 is 11 residues long. The CDR3 sequence: CRVLVNTEAFF. The CDR3, as DNA: TGCAGGGTCCTGGTGAACACTGAAGCTTTCTTT.

The chain couples TRBV10-3 to TRBJ2-5; 7 nucleotides match TRBD2. The CDR3 length is 14 residues. CDR1 and CDR2 (germline): ENHRY, SYGVKD. After removal of 8 bases from V and 0 bases from J, the junction contained 6 bases not matched to a gene. CDR3 in DNA: TGTGCCATCGGAGCTAGCGGAAACCAAGAGACCCAGTACTTC. The encoded protein is CAIGASGNQETQYF.

This chain joins TRBV3-1 (or the pseudogene TRBV3-2) and TRBJ1-6; D not certain. There are 18 residues in the CDR3. With 0 bases removed from V and 5 bases from J, the gap between germline ends came to 17 bases. Germline V CDR1 and CDR2: LGHDT, YNNKEL (reference sequence). The CDR3 bases are TGTGCCAGCAGCCAAGACGGCGGGATCCCCAACCATAATTCACCCCTCCACTTT. The encoded protein is CASSQDGGIPNHNSPLHF.

The chain employs TRBV9 and TRBJ2-3, with TRBD2 matching 7 bases. The germline gives CDR1 SGDLS, CDR2 YYNGEE. Losses at the gene ends were 2 bases for V and 2 bases for J; bases not matched to a gene: 5. There are 15 residues in the CDR3. In DNA form, the CDR3 reads TGTGCCAGCAGCGTGGGGACTACCTACACAGATACGCAGTATTTT. It encodes CASSVGTTYTDTQYF.

The chain recombines TRBV7-9 with TRBJ2-6; 8 nucleotides line up with TRBD2. The CDR3 runs 20 residues. V was clipped by 7 bases and J by 5 bases; unmatched bases: 22. The V gene's germline CDR1 is SEHNR and CDR2 FQNEAQ (reference sequence). CDR3 sequence (DNA): TGTGCCAGCACCAACCGGGAGGGGCTCCCCGAGGGCTCGAGGGCCAACGTCCTGACTTTC. This encodes CASTNREGLPEGSRANVLTF.

The chain has TRBV29-1 and TRBJ2-3; D possibly uses TRBD1 or TRBD2 (7 bases each). Germline loops: CDR1 SQVTM, CDR2 ANQGSEA. Trimming shortened V by 3 bases and J by 8 bases, and 15 bases separated the two germline ends. The CDR3 is 13 amino acids. CDR3 loop: CSVEGTGEGTQYF. The CDR3 bases are TGCAGCGTTGAGGGTACAGGGGAGGGTACGCAGTATTTT.

V usage is TRBV10-3 and J usage is TRBJ2-7; TRBD2 agrees at 11 bases. The germline gives CDR1 ENHRY, CDR2 SYGVKD. CDR3 length: 12 amino acids. DNA for the CDR3: TGTGTCATAGCGGGAGGGCCGGGCGAGCAGTACTTC. This translates into CVIAGGPGEQYF.

J is TRBJ2-7 and V is TRBV29-1; D might be TRBD2 (5 bases). The CDR3 runs 14 residues. Germline V gene data show CDR1 as SQVTM and CDR2 as ANQGSEA. The V end lost 6 bases, the J end lost 1 base, and 16 bases lay between the germline ends. CDR3 nucleotide sequence: TGCAGCGTGGAACGGGGATCTGGGTCCTACGAGCAGTACTTC. It encodes CSVERGSGSYEQYF.

The chain has TRBV4-2 and TRBJ1-2; no clear D. Germline lookup yields CDR1 LGHNA and CDR2 YNFKEQ. The V end lost 0 bases, the J end lost 4 bases, and 12 bases lay between the germline ends. The length of the CDR3 is 15 residues. CDR3 loop: CASSQDTGSTYGYTF. DNA of the CDR3: TGTGCCAGCAGCCAAGATACTGGGTCTACCTATGGCTACACCTTC.

The chain joins TRBV7-9 to TRBJ2-3, with TRBD2 identical over 7 bases. J gave up 2 bases and V 5 bases, and 10 bases lay outside the gene matches. The CDR3 sequence is 16 residues long. The germline V gene has CDR1 SEHNR and CDR2 FQNEAQ (reference sequence). For the CDR3, the DNA is TGTGCCAGCAGCATCACGGGGGGAACCTCCACAGATACGCAGTATTTT. It encodes CASSITGGTSTDTQYF.

This chain connects TRBV5-4 to TRBJ2-1; D perhaps matches TRBD2 (6 bases). This CDR3 has 15 residues. Deletions cut 0 bases from V and 3 bases from J, with 10 bases between. The germline gives CDR1 SGHNT, CDR2 YYREEE (reference sequence). Here the CDR3 reads CASSLELAYYNEQFF. CDR3 sequence (DNA): TGTGCCAGCAGCTTGGAACTAGCCTACTACAATGAGCAGTTCTTC.

The chain uses TRBV15 and TRBJ1-2; D is ambiguous. Trimming shortened V by 0 bases and J by 3 bases, and 8 bases separated the two germline ends. The CDR3 contains 14 residues. The V gene's germline CDR1 is LNHNV and CDR2 YYDKDF (reference sequence). CDR3 region: CATSRDQGYYGYTF. The CDR3 coding sequence is TGTGCCACCAGCAGAGATCAAGGATACTATGGCTACACCTTC.

This clone was seen a single time. This chain connects TRBV6-5 to TRBJ1-6; D possibly corresponds to TRBD1 (5 bases). CDR1 is MNHEY and CDR2 is SVGAGI in the germline V gene. This CDR3 contains 15 residues. Trimming shortened V by 6 bases and J by 5 bases, and 14 bases separated the two germline ends. CDR3 sequence (DNA): TGTGCCAGCAGATCCCCGGGGCAAAATAATTCACCCCTCCACTTT. It specifies CASRSPGQNNSPLHF.

The rearrangement links TRBV14 to TRBJ2-3; 12 nucleotides line up with TRBD2. The CDR3 covers 16 residues. Germline V CDR1 and CDR2: SGHDN, FVKESK. V shed 4 bases and J 3 bases; nucleotides not matched to a gene: 5. For the CDR3, the DNA is TGTGCCAGCAGCCCAAGACTAGCGGGGGTAACAGATACGCAGTATTTT. Translating it yields CASSPRLAGVTDTQYF.

The chain joins TRBV28 to TRBJ1-5; TRBD1 is a possible D gene (5 bases). The V end lost 5 bases, the J end lost 2 bases, and 25 bases lay between the germline ends. Looked up from germline, CDR1 is MDHEN and CDR2 is SYDVKM. The CDR3 runs 19 residues. In DNA form, the CDR3 reads TGTGCCAGCAGTCCCAGCCCGGGACTGAGCTCGGACGGCAATCAGCCCCAGCATTTT. Translated: CASSPSPGLSSDGNQPQHF.

The V and J genes are TRBV6-1 and TRBJ1-3, with D unresolved. Germline V gene data show CDR1 as MNHNS and CDR2 as SASEGT. The CDR3 runs 17 residues. V lost 0 bases and J lost 0, with 12 bases in between. CDR3 region: CASSEAVMNPSGNTIYF. CDR3 coding DNA: TGTGCCAGCAGTGAAGCGGTGATGAATCCCTCTGGAAACACCATATATTTT.

The J gene is TRBJ2-1, the V gene TRBV3-1 (or the pseudogene TRBV3-2); 10 bases agree with TRBD2. Germline V gene lookup returns CDR1 LGHDT and CDR2 YNNKEL (reference sequence). The CDR3 length is 15 residues. The ends lost 4 bases at V and 3 bases at J; junction bases unmatched: 3. CDR3 region: CASSPLAGVYNEQFF. CDR3 DNA: TGTGCCAGCAGCCCGCTAGCGGGAGTCTACAATGAGCAGTTCTTC.

This rearrangement joins TRBV7-9 to TRBJ2-2; 7 bases are shared with TRBD1. The ends lost 6 bases at V and 4 bases at J; junction bases unmatched: 11. Germline V gene lookup returns CDR1 SEHNR and CDR2 FQNEAQ (reference sequence). The CDR3 loop spans 16 amino acids. Here the CDR3 DNA reads TGTGCCAGCAGTTGGGTAACAGGGGCGCCCACCGGGGAGCTGTTTTTT. Its protein is CASSWVTGAPTGELFF.

The chain couples TRBV4-2 to TRBJ2-7, with a tentative D call TRBD1 (9 bases). The germline gives CDR1 LGHNA, CDR2 YNFKEQ. The V and J ends lost 3 bases and 7 bases respectively, with 22 bases between them. The CDR3 covers 16 residues. This chain's CDR3 is CASSHVTGTGTREQYF. CDR3 in DNA: TGTGCCAGCAGCCATGTAACCGGGACAGGGACTAGGGAGCAGTACTTC.